This TCR beta chain stems from a study of blood T cells in healthy people across ages. As regards this clonotype: Its antigen is not known. Relative to the germline gene, one junction end is altered; a read error may explain this.

Sample-barcoded 5' priming and a J-beta primer mix drove a second PCR of about 7 to 11 cycles. Paired-end reads containing CDR3 totaled no fewer than 2.5 million for each sample. TCRdb re-called the 5' RACE reads with MiXCR, one entry per CDR3 protein. This sample has 550,000 to 600,000 distinct CDR3 sequences, with roughly 43% found just once. The study, taken as a whole, reports: Relative to aged donors, long-lived donors carried more naive CD4+ cells and displayed higher diversity. Unsorted PBMC input precluded a conclusive naive versus antigen-experienced comparison.

CDR3 length equals 14 residues. The V gene's germline CDR1 is MNHEY and CDR2 SVGAGI. The specimen sequenced was blood. The chain has TRBV6-5 and TRBJ1-1, with D perhaps TRBD1 (6 bases). The sequence derives from a man older than 75 in good health. CDR3 region: CASSDSARDIGAFF. The CDR3, as DNA: TGTGCCAGCAGTGACTCGGCCAGGGACATAGGAGCTTTCTTT.